This entry concerns a single TCR beta chain. Which antigen it targets is not known. The read ends 3 residues early relative to the CDR3; the germline J gene fills the gap. The data were obtained in a study of T cells in women clearing cervical HPV infection listed by TCRdb under 2018. The study in broad terms: The cases were fewer than 30 women with histologically confirmed HPV16-related CIN3 or worse, and 2 of these cases were invasive cancers. The 20 to 30 controls were women who cleared a single incident HPV16 infection within 12 months without developing precancer or cancer. Blood from cases was collected at the visit at which the lesion was first identified, whereas blood from controls was collected once infection was no longer detected. Among cases, blood sampling came a median of nearly 150 days after lesion detection, with an interquartile range of about 85 to 230 days. Because only a few women had HLA typing data, the possibility that HLA type acted as a confounder could not be ruled out. An exploratory proof-of-principle case-control study, nested within the Guanacaste HPV Natural History Study in Costa Rica, was conducted to compare TCR repertoires across cervical HPV16 outcomes. Cases were matched to controls by age within five years and by the year the sample was collected. Cases had a median age of about 34 years compared with 38 for controls, and baseline characteristics showed no significant differences between the groups. The parent cohort enrolled about 10,000 women aged 18 or older in Guanacaste, Costa Rica, in about 1993 to 1995 and followed the women for less than nine years. Five blinded duplicates per group were added as quality controls, giving 60 or so samples: 50 or so participants and 10 replicates. Here is what the overall study found, with its caveats: Lower TRBV6-7 relative abundance was observed in cases than in controls (around 0.1% versus 0.15%; Bonferroni P = 0.0008). TCR repertoire richness was significantly higher in CIN3+ cases than in controls across sequencing depths, while evenness did not differ. Cases were distinguished from controls with an estimated AUC of over 0.75 by random forest classifiers combining richness and V gene abundances. T-cell numbers per sample were unknown, so richness differences could reflect varying T-cell content rather than repertoire biology. Because of the cross-sectional design, the study could not determine whether the associations came before infection or resulted from infection, and neither effector/memory subsets nor HPV-specific T cells were isolated.

TCR beta CDR3 regions were amplified by multiplex PCR from an average of around 1,200 ng genomic DNA per sample using the immunoSEQ assay. The assay corrected primer bias using a complete synthetic TCR repertoire to establish an amplification baseline. The amplicons were sequenced on the Illumina platform. Per the source publication's procedure: Error correction of the sequences involved clustering with frequency ratios plus a modified nearest-neighbor algorithm, after which the sequences were analyzed in the immunoSEQ Analyzer using IMGT gene definitions. At each rarefaction depth, TCR richness and evenness were averaged over 20 rarefaction repeats, and samples with fewer sequences than the depth were excluded. Wilcoxon rank sum tests with FDR correction were used to compare V, D and J gene relative abundances between the groups. In the blinded duplicates, the intraclass correlation was approximately 95% for TCR richness and averaged around 78% across over 65 gene segments. Not all clones reach the TCRdb copy of this immuneACCESS table, which keeps in-frame sequences only. Checked studies attribute under half of the gap to unresolved V genes and leave the rest unexplained. V, J and clone size were drawn from that table, and D and trimming were deduced from the DNA. The record for this sample contains roughly 40,000 clones. 4.8% of the sample comes from the top ten.

Every participant had a single incident cervical HPV16 infection, and prevalent HPV16 infections were excluded. Cervical HPV DNA was detected by MY09/MY11 PCR and genotyped by dot-blot hybridization. Roughly 15 mL of heparinized blood was centrifuged, after which the buffy coat was aliquoted, frozen at -30 degrees C, and then stored at -80 degrees C. QIAGEN kits were used to extract genomic DNA from buffy coat specimens. The germline V gene (reference sequence) gives CDR1 as DFQATT and CDR2 as SNEGSKA. Spanning cysteine to phenylalanine, the CDR3 consists of 14 amino acids. The DNA has 33 bases, all within the CDR3, and is read from base 1. Relative to germline, V is 5 bases shorter and J is 2 bases shorter, with 14 bases between their ends.

Here the chain combines TRBV20-1 and TRBJ2-3; the D gene is possibly TRBD1, with 5 bases matching. The sequence was collected from a woman between 18 and 75 years old with a cervical HPV16 infection that either progressed to CIN3+ or cleared (not recorded which). Sequencing was done on a sample of blood buffy coat. Incomplete CDR3 DNA: TGCAGTGCTGGCAGGGCAACCCACACAGATACG. It translates as CSAGRATHTDT. The complete CDR3 reads CSAGRATHTDTQYF.